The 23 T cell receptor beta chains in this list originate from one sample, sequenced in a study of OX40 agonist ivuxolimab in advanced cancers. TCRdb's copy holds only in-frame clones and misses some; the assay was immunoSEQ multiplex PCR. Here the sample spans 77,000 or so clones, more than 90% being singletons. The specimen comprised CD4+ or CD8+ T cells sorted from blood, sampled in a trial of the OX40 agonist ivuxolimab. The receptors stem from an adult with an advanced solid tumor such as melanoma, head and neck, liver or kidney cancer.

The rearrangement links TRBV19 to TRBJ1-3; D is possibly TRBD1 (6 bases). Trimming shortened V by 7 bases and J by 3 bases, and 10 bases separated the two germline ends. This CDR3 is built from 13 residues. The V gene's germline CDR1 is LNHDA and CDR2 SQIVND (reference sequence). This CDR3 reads CASTGGFGNTIYF. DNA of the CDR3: TGTGCCAGTACGGGGGGCTTTGGAAACACCATATATTTT. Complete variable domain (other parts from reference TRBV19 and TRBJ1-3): DGGITQSPKYLFRKEGQNVTLSCEQNLNHDAMYWYRQDPGQGLRLIYYSQIVNDFQKGDIAEGYSVSREKKESFPLTVTSAQKNPTAFYLCASTGGFGNTIYFGEGSWLTVV.

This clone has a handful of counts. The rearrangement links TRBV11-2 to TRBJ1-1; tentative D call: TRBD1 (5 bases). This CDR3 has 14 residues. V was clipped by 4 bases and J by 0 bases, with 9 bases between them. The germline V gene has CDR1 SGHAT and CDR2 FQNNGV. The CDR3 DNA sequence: TGTGCCAGCAGCTCGGGACGGATGAACACTGAAGCTTTCTTT. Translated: CASSSGRMNTEAFF.

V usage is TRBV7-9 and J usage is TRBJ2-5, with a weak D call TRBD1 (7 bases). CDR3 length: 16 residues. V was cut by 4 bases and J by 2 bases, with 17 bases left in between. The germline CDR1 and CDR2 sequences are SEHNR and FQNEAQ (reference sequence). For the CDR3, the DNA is TGTGCCAGCAGCTCCAAGGGCGGGACAGAACAAGAGACCCAGTACTTC. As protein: CASSSKGGTEQETQYF.

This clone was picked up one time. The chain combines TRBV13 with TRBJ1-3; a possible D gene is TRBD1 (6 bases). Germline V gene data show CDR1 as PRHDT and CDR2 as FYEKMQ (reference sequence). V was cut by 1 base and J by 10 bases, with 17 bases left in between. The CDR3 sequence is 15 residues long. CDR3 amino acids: CASSLDRAAVGTIYF. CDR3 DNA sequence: TGTGCCAGCAGCTTAGACAGGGCGGCTGTGGGGACCATATATTTT.

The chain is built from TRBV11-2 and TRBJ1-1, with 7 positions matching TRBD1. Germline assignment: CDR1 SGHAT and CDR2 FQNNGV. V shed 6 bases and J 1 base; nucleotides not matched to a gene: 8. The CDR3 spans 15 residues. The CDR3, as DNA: TGTGCCAGCAGACCCGGACAGGATCCGAACACTGAAGCTTTCTTT. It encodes CASRPGQDPNTEAFF.

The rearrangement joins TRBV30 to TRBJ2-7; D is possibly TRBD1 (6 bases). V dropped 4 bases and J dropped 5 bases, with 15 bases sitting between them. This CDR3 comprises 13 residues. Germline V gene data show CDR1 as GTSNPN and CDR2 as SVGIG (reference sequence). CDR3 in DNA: TGTGCCTGGAACTCAGGACAGAGCCACGAGCAGTACTTC. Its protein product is CAWNSGQSHEQYF.

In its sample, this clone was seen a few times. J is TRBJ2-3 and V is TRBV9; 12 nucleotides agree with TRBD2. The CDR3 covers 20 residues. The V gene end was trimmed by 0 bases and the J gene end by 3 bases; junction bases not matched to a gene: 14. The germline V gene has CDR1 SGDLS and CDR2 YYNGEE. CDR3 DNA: TGTGCCAGCAGCGTAGCTGGATCCGGGTCGACTAGCGGGAGAACAGATACGCAGTATTTT. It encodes CASSVAGSGSTSGRTDTQYF.

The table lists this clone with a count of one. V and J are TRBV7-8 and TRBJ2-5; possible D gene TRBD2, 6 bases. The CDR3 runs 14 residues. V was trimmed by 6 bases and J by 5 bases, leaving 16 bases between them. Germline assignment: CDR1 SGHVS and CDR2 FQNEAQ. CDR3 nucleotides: TGTGCCAGCAGGCGACTTGGGGGGTACGAGACCCAGTACTTC. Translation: CASRRLGGYETQYF.

Here the CDR3 DNA reads TGCAGTGGATTATACACCGGGGAGCTGTTTTTT. Protein product: CSGLYTGELFF. The chain uses TRBV20-1 and TRBJ2-2; D gene uncertain. Germline V gene data show CDR1 as DFQATT and CDR2 as SNEGSKA (reference sequence). Trimming pared 7 bases from V and 3 bases from J, leaving 6 bases between. CDR3 length: 11 amino acids.

The CDR3 region has the DNA TGTGCCAGCAGCTTACCGGCGGGACAGGGCTACACCTTC. Residues: CASSLPAGQGYTF. The chain is built from TRBV7-2 and TRBJ1-2; 7 nucleotides align to TRBD1. The trim removed 2 bases at V and 8 bases at J, leaving 5 bases unmatched. The CDR3 has 13 amino acids. Germline CDR1 and CDR2: SGHTA and FQGNSA.

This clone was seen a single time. The CDR3 loop is CASSPRTETGELFF. In DNA, the CDR3 is TGCGCCAGCAGCCCGCGGACAGAAACCGGGGAGCTGTTTTTT. The chain uses TRBV5-1 and TRBJ2-2; possibly TRBD1 for D (6 bases). The CDR3 loop spans 14 amino acids. With 4 bases removed from V and 5 bases from J, the gap between germline ends came to 12 bases. CDR1 and CDR2 from the germline V gene are SGHRS and YFSETQ.

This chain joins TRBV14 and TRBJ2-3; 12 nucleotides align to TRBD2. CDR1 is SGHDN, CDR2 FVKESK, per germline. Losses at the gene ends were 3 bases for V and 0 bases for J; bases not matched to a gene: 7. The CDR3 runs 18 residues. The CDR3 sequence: CASSHRLAGDHSTDTQYF. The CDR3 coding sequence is TGTGCCAGCAGCCACCGACTAGCGGGGGATCATAGCACAGATACGCAGTATTTT.

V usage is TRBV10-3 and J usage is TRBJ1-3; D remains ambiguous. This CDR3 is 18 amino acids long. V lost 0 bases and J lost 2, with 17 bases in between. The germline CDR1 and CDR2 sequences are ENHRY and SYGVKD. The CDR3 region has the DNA TGTGCCATCAGTGAGTCTTGGTGGGAGGGTACTACTGGAAACACCATATATTTT. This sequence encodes CAISESWWEGTTGNTIYF.

CDR3 sequence: CASSTRGGVGNQPQHF. The CDR3 nucleotides read TGTGCCAGCTCGACCCGCGGGGGGGTCGGCAATCAGCCCCAGCATTTT. This chain links TRBV27 with TRBJ1-5, with TRBD1 as a possible D gene (5 bases). The V gene's germline CDR1 is MNHEY and CDR2 SMNVEV (reference sequence). There are 16 residues in the CDR3. Trimming removed 8 bases from V and 2 bases from J, with 19 bases in between.

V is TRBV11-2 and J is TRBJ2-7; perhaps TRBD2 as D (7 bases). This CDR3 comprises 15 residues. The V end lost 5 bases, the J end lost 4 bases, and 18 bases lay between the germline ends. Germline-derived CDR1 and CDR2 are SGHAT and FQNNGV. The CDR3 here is CASSPGRGPGYEQYF. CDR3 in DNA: TGTGCCAGCAGCCCGGGGCGGGGGCCTGGGTACGAGCAGTACTTC.

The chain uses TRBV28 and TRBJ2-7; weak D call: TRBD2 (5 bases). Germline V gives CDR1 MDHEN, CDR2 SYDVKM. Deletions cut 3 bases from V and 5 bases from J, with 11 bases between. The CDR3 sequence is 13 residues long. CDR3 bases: TGTGCCAGCAGTTTCGGGGAGAGGAACGAGCAGTACTTC. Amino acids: CASSFGERNEQYF.

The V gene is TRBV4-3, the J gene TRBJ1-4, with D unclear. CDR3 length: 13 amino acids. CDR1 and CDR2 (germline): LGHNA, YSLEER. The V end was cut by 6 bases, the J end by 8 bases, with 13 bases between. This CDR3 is CASSPRSQEKLFF. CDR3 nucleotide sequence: TGCGCCAGCAGTCCGCGTTCGCAGGAAAAACTGTTTTTT.

CDR3 sequence reads: CASSSPGSRPTGETQYF. The CDR3 coding sequence is TGTGCCAGCAGCTCCCCGGGGTCTAGACCAACCGGGGAGACGCAGTATTTT. The gene calls are TRBV7-9 and TRBJ2-3; D is perhaps TRBD2 (5 bases). Germline values: CDR1 SEHNR, CDR2 FQNEAQ (reference sequence). Trimming pared 4 bases from V and 9 bases from J, leaving 26 bases between. This CDR3 region has 17 residues.

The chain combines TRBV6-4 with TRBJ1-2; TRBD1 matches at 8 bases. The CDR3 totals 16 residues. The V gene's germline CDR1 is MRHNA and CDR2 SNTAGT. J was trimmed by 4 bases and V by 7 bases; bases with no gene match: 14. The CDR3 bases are TGTGCCAGCACCCCAGTTCCAGGGGGCCCCACCTATGGCTACACCTTC. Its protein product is CASTPVPGGPTYGYTF.

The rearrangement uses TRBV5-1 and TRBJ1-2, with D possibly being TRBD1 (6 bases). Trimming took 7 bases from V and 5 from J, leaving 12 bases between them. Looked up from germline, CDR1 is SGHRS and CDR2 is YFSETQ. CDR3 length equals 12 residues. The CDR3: CASAGRGYGYTF. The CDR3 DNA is TGCGCCAGCGCCGGAAGGGGGTATGGCTACACCTTC.

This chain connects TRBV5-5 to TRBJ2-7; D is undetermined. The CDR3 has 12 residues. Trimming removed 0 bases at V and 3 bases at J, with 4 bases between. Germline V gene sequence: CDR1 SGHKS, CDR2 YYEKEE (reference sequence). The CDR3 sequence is CASSLVGYEQYF. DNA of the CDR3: TGTGCCAGCAGCTTGGTCGGCTACGAGCAGTACTTC.

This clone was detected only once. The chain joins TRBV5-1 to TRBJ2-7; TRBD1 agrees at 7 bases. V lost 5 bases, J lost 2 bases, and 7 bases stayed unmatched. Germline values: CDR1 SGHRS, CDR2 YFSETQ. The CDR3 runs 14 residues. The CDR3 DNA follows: TGCGCCAGCAGTCCCGGACAGGCTACCTACGAGCAGTACTTC. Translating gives CASSPGQATYEQYF.

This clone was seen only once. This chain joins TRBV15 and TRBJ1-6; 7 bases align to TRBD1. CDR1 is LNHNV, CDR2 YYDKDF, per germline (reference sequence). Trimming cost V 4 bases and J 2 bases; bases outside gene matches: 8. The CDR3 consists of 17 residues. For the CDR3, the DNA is TGTGCCACCAGCACTGACAGGGCTACAACCTATAATTCACCCCTCCACTTT. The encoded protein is CATSTDRATTYNSPLHF.